This T cell receptor (beta chain) is from a study of shared clonotypes between healthy human individuals. Whole-study context: Plates per donor: three CD4 naive, three CD4 memory, two CD8 naive, one CD8 memory.

A note on this clone: Its specificity is not known.

Germline V gene sequence: CDR1 LGHNA, CDR2 YSLEER. This CDR3 is 13 amino acids long. V gave up 4 bases and J gave up 11 bases, with 17 bases separating them. Into CD45RA+ naive and CD45RA-negative memory subsets, the CD4+ cells were split. TCRdb's table, derived via immunoSEQ multiplex PCR, lists solely in-frame clones and lacks some. The profile shows 2,500,000 or so clones, less than 95% of them singletons. Findings and limits, study-wide: Non-shared clonotypes were found to have lower generation probabilities than the clonotypes that were shared by all four of the sorted-subset donors. Large depth notwithstanding, sorted-subset sequencing proved incomplete by rarefaction.

Sequenced material: naive CD4+ T cells from PBMCs. Indicated subset: CD45RA+ positively selected. This TCR was sampled from a man aged 18 to 30 in good health. Some clones in this sample may be carry-over from other donors' samples. The chain combines TRBV4-3 with TRBJ1-1; D call uncertain. The CDR3 region has the DNA TGCGCCAGCAGCCGGCACACGACGGCCCCCGCTTTCTTT. Translation: CASSRHTTAPAFF.